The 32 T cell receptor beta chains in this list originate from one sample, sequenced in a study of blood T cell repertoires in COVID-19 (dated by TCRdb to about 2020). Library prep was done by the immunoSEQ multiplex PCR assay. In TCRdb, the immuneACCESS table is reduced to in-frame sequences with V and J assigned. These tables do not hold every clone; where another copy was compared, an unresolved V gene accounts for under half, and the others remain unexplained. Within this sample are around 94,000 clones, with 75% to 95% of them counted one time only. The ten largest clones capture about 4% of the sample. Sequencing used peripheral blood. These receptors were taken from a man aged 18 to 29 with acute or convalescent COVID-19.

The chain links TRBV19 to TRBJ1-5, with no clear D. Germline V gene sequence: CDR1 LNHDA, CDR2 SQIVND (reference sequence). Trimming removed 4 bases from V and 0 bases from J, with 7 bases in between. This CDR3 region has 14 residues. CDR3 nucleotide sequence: TGTGCCAGTAGTACCCAACATAGCAATCAGCCCCAGCATTTT. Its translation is CASSTQHSNQPQHF.

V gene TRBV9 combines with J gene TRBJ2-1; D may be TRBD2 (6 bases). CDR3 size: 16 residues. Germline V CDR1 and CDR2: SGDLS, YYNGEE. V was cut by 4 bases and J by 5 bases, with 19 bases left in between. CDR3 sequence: CASSPAAASENNEQFF. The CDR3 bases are TGTGCCAGCAGCCCTGCCGCGGCTAGCGAGAACAATGAGCAGTTCTTC.

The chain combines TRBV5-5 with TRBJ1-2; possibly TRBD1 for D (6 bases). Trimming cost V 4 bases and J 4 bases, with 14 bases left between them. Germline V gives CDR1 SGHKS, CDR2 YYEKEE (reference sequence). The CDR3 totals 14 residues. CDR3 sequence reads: CASSQVTGSYGYTF. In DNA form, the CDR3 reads TGTGCCAGCAGCCAAGTGACAGGAAGCTATGGCTACACCTTC.

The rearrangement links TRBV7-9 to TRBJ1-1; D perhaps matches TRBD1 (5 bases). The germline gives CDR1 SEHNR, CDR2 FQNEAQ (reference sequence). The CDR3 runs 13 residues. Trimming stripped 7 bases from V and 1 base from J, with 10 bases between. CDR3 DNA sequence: TGTGCCAGCAACCTGCAGGGGAACACTGAAGCTTTCTTT. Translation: CASNLQGNTEAFF.

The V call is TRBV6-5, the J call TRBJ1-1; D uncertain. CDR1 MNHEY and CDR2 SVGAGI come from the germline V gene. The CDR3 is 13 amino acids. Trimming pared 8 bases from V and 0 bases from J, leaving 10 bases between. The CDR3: CASRGLMNTEAFF. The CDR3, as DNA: TGTGCCAGCCGAGGGCTGATGAACACTGAAGCTTTCTTT.

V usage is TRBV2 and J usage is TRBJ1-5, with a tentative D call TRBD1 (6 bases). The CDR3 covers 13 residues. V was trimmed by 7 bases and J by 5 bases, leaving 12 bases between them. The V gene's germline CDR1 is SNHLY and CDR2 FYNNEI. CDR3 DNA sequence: TGTGCCAGCACTGCAGGGGATTATCAGCCCCAGCATTTT. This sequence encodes CASTAGDYQPQHF.

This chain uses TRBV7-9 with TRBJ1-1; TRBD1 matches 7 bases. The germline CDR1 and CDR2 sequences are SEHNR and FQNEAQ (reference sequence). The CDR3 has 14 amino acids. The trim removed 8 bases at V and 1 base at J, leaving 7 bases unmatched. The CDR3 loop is CASVLDRANTEAFF. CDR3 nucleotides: TGTGCCAGCGTCCTTGACAGGGCGAACACTGAAGCTTTCTTT.

CDR3 in amino acids: CAWSGLAGVTDTQYF. CDR3 DNA sequence: TGTGCCTGGAGTGGGCTAGCGGGGGTCACAGATACGCAGTATTTT. The J gene is TRBJ2-3, the V gene TRBV30, with 10 bases lining up with TRBD2. Germline trimming cut 1 base from V and 2 bases from J; bases unmatched to any gene: 3. This CDR3 is 15 amino acids long. Germline CDR1 reads GTSNPN; CDR2 reads SVGIG (reference sequence).

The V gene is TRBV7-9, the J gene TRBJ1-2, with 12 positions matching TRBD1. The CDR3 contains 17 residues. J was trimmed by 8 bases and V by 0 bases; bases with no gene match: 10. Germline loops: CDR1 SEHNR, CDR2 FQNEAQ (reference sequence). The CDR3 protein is CASSLATGTGGIRGYTF. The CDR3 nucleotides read TGTGCCAGCAGCTTAGCGACCGGGACAGGGGGCATCAGGGGCTACACCTTC.

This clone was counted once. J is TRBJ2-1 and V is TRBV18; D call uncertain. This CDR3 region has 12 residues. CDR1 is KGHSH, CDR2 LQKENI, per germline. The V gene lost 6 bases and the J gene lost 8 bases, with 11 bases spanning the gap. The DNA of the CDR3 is TGTGCCAGCTCCGGGTCAGCCGATGAGCAGTTCTTC. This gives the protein CASSGSADEQFF.

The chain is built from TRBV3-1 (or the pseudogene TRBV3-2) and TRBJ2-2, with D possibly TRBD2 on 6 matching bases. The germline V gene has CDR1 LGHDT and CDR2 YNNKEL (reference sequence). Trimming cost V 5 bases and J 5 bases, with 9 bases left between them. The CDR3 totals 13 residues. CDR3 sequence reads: CASSGGRTGELFF. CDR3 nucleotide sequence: TGTGCCAGCAGCGGAGGGCGTACCGGGGAGCTGTTTTTT.

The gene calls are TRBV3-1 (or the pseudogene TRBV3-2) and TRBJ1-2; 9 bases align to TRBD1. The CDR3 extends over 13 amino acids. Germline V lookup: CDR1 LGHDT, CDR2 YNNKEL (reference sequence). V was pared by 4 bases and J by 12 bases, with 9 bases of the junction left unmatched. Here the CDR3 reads CASSRRTGEGNTF. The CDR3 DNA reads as TGTGCCAGCAGCCGCCGGACAGGGGAGGGAAACACCTTC.

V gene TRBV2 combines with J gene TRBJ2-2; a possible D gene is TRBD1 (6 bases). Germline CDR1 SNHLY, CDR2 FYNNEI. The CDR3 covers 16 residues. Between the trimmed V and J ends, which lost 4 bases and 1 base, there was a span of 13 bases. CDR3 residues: CASSVAMGQNTGELFF. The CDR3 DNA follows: TGTGCCAGCAGTGTAGCTATGGGACAGAACACCGGGGAGCTGTTTTTT. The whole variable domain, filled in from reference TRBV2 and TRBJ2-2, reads EPEVTQTPSHQVTQMGQEVILRCVPISNHLYFYWYRQILGQKVEFLVSFYNNEISEKSEIFDDQFSVERPDGSNFTLKIRSTKLEDSAMYFCASSVAMGQNTGELFFGEGSRLTVL.

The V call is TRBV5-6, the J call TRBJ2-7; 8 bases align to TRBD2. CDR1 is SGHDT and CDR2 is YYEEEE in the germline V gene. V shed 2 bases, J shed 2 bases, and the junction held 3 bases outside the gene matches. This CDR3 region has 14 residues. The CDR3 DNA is TGTGCCAGCAGCTTTTTAGCGGGGCCCTACGAGCAGTACTTC. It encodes CASSFLAGPYEQYF.

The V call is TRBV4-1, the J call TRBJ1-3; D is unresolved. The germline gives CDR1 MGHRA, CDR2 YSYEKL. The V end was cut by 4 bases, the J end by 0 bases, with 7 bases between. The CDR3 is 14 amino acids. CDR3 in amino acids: CASSPRDSGNTIYF. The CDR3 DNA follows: TGCGCCAGCAGCCCCCGGGACTCTGGAAACACCATATATTTT.

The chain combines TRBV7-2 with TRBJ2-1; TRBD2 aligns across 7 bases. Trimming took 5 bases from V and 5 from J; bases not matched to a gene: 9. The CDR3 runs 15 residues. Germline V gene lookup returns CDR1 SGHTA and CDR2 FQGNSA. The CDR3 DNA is TGTGCCAGCAGCCGGCAACTAGCGTATAACAATGAGCAGTTCTTC. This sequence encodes CASSRQLAYNNEQFF.

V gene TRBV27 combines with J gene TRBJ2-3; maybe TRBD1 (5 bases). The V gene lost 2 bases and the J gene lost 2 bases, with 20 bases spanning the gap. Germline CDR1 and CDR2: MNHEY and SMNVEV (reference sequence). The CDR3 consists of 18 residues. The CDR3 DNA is TGTGCCAGCAGTTTAATAGTCACGGGTGCCAGGGTCACAGATACGCAGTATTTT. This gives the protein CASSLIVTGARVTDTQYF.

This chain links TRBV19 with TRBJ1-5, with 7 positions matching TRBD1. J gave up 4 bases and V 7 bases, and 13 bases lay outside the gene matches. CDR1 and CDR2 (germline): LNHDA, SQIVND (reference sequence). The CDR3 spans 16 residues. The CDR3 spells CASIGEGASVNQPQHF. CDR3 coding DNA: TGTGCCAGTATAGGAGAGGGGGCATCTGTTAATCAGCCCCAGCATTTT.

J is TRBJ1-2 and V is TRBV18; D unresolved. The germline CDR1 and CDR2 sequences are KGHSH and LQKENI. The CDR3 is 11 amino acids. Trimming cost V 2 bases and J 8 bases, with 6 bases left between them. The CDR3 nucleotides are TGTGCCAGCTCACCAAGTAGCGGCTACACCTTC. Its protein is CASSPSSGYTF.

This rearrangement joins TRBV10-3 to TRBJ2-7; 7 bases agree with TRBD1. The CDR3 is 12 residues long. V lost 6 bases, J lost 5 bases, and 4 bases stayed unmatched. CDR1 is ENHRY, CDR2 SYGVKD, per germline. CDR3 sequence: CAISLDRDEQYF. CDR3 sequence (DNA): TGTGCCATCAGCCTCGACAGGGACGAGCAGTACTTC.

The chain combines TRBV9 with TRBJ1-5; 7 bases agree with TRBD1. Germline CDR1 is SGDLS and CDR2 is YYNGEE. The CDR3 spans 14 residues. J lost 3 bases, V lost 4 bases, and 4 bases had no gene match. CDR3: CASSSGTVNQPQHF. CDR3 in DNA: TGTGCCAGCAGCTCCGGGACAGTCAATCAGCCCCAGCATTTT.

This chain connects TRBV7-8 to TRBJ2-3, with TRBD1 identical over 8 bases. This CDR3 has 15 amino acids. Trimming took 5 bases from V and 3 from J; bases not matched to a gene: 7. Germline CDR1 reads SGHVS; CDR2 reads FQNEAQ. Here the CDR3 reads CASSRGTGRTDTQYF. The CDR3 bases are TGTGCCAGCAGCCGAGGGACAGGTCGTACAGATACGCAGTATTTT.

The DNA of the CDR3 is TGCGCCAGCAGCTTGGATGGTAGAGGAGATTACGAGCAGTACTTC. Translated: CASSLDGRGDYEQYF. This chain uses TRBV5-1 with TRBJ2-7, with D uncertain. The CDR3 loop spans 15 amino acids. Germline loops: CDR1 SGHRS, CDR2 YFSETQ. The V end lost 0 bases, the J end lost 4 bases, and 14 bases lay between the germline ends.

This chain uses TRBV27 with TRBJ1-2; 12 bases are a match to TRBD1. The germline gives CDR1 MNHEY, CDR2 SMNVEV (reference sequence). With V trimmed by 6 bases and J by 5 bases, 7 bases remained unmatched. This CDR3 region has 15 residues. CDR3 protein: CASRPGQGAIYGYTF. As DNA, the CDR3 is TGTGCCAGCAGACCGGGACAGGGGGCGATATATGGCTACACCTTC.

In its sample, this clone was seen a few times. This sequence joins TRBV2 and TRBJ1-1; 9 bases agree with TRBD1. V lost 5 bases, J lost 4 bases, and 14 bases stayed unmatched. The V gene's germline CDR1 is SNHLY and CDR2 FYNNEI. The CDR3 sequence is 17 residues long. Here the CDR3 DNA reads TGTGCCAGCAGTAAAACAGGGGGCTCTCGGTTTGGCACTGAAGCTTTCTTT. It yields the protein CASSKTGGSRFGTEAFF.

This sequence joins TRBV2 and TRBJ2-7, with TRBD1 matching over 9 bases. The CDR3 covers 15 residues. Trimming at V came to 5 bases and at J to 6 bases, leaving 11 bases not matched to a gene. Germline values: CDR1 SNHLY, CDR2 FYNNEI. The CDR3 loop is CASSPNTGTGSEQYF. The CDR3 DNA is TGTGCCAGCAGTCCAAACACCGGGACAGGGAGCGAGCAGTACTTC.

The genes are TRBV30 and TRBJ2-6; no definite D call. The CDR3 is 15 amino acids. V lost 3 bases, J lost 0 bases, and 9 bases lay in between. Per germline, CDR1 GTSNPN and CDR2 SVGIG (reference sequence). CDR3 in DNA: TGTGCCTGGAGGAAAGGAGCCTCTGGGGCCAACGTCCTGACTTTC. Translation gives CAWRKGASGANVLTF.

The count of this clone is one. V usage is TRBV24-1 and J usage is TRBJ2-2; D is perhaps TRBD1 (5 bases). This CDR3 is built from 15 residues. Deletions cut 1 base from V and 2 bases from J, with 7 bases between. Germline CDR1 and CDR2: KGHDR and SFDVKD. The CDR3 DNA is TGTGCCACCAGTGATTTCACAGGAAACACCGGGGAGCTGTTTTTT. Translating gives CATSDFTGNTGELFF.

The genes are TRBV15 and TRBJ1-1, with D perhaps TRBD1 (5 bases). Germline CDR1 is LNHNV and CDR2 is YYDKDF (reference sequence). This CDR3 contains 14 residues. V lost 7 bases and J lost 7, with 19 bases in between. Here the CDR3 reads CATTITGLVGEAFF. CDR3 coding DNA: TGTGCCACCACCATAACAGGCCTAGTTGGTGAAGCTTTCTTT.

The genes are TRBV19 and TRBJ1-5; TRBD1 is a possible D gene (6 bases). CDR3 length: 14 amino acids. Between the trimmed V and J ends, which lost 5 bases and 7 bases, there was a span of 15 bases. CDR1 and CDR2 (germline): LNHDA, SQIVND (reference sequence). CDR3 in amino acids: CASSQGQGGQPQHF. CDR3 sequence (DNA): TGTGCCAGTAGTCAGGGGCAGGGTGGGCAGCCCCAGCATTTT.

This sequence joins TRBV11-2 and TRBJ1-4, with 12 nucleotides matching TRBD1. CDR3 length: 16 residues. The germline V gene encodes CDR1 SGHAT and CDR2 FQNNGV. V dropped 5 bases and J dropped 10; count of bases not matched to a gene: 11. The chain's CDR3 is CASSPGTGGALGKLFF. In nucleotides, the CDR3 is TGTGCCAGCAGCCCCGGGACAGGGGGCGCATTAGGAAAACTGTTTTTT.

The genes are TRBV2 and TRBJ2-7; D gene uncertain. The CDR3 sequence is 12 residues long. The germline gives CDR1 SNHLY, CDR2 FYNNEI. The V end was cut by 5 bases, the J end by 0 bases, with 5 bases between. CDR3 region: CASSLSSYEQYF. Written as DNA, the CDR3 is TGTGCCAGCAGTCTGAGCTCCTACGAGCAGTACTTC.